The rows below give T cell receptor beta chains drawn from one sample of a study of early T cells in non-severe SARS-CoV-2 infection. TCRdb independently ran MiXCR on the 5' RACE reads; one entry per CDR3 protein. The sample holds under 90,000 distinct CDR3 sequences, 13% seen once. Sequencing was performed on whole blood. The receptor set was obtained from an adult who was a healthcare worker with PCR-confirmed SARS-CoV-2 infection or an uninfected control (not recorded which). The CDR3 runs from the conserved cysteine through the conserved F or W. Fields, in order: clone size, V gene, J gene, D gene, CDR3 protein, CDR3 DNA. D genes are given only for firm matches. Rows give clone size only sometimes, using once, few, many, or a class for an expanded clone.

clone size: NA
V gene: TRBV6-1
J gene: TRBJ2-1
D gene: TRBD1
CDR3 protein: CASSAAPGTGVDNEQFF
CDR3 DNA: TGTGCCAGCAGTGCTGCACCTGGGACAGGGGTAGACAATGAGCAGTTCTTC

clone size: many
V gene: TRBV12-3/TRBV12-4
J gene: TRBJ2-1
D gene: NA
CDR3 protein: CASSSRDMGEQFF
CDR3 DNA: TGTGCCAGCAGTTCGAGGGATATGGGTGAGCAGTTCTTC

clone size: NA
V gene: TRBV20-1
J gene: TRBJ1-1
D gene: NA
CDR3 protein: CSARDLGTLNTEAFF
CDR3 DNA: TGCAGTGCTAGAGATCTTGGCACCTTGAACACTGAAGCTTTCTTT

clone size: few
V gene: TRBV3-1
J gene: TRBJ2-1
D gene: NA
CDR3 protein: CASSQDDPGQSSYNEQFF
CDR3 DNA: TGTGCCAGCAGCCAAGATGACCCGGGACAAAGCTCCTACAATGAGCAGTTCTTC

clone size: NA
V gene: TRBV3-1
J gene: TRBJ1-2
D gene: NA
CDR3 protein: CASSPGAAYGYTF
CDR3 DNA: TGTGCCAGCAGCCCGGGGGCTGCCTATGGCTACACCTTC

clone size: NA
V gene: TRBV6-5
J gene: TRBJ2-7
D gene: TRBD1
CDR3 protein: CASSASGTGGDEQYF
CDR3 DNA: TGTGCCAGCAGCGCCTCCGGGACAGGGGGCGACGAGCAGTACTTC

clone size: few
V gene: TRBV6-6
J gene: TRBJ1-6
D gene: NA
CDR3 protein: CASSQGGDDSPLHF
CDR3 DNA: TGTGCCAGCAGCCAGGGAGGGGATGATTCACCCCTCCACTTT

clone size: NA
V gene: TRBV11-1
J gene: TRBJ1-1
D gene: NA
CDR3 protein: CASSLYGGNTEAFF
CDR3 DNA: TGTGCCAGCAGCTTATATGGGGGGAACACTGAAGCTTTCTTT

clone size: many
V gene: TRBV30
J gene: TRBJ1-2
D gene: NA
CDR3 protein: CAWNYNYGYTF
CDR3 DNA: TGTGCCTGGAATTACAACTATGGCTACACCTTC

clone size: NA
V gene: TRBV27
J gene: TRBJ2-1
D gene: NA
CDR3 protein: CASMEGNEQFF
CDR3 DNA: TGTGCCAGCATGGAGGGAAATGAGCAGTTCTTC

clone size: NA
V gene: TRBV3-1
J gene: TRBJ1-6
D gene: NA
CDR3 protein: CASTPRGENSPLHF
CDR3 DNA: TGTGCCAGCACCCCCCGGGGGGAGAATTCACCCCTCCACTTT

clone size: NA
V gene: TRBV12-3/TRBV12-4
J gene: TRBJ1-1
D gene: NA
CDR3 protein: CASRPGDRNTEAFF
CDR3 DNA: TGTGCCAGCAGGCCCGGAGACAGGAACACTGAAGCTTTCTTT

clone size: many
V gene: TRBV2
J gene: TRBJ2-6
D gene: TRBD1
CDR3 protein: CASSDQGAQGANVLTF
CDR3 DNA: TGTGCCAGCAGTGATCAGGGGGCGCAAGGGGCCAACGTCCTGACTTTC

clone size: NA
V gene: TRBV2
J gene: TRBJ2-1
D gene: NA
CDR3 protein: CASSDIYRFNEQFF
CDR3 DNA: TGTGCCAGCAGTGATATCTACCGGTTCAATGAGCAGTTCTTC

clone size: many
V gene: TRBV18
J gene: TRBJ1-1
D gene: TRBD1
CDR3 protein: CASSHGWTGKNTEAFF
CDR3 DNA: TGTGCCAGCTCACACGGATGGACAGGGAAGAACACTGAAGCTTTCTTT

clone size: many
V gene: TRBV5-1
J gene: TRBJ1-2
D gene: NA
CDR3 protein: CASSLAGQDGYTF
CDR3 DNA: TGCGCCAGCAGCCTGGCGGGACAAGATGGCTACACCTTC

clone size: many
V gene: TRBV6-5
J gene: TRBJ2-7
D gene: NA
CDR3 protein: CASKPRGRTYEQYF
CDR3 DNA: TGTGCCAGCAAACCCCGAGGGCGGACCTACGAGCAGTACTTC

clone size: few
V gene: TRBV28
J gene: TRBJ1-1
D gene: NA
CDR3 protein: CASSHTLGDTEAFF
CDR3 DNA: TGTGCCAGCAGCCACACCCTGGGGGACACTGAAGCTTTCTTT

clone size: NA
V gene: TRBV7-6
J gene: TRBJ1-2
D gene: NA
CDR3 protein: CASRDGVNYGYTF
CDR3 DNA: TGTGCCAGCAGGGATGGGGTTAACTATGGCTACACCTTC

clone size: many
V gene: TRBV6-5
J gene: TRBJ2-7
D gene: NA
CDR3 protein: CASSSLVGEQYF
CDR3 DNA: TGTGCCAGCAGTTCCCTCGTCGGGGAGCAGTACTTC

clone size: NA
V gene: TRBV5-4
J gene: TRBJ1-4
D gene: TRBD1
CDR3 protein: CASSLSGGTGREKLFF
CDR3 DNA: TGTGCCAGCAGCTTGTCTGGCGGGACAGGGCGGGAAAAACTGTTTTTT

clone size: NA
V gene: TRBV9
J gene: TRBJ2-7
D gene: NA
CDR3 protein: CASSPPGTPSYEQYF
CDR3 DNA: TGTGCCAGCTCCCCACCGGGGACTCCCTCCTACGAGCAGTACTTC

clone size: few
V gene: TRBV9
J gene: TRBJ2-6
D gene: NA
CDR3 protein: CASSVASPAVGANVLTF
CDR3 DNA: TGTGCCAGCAGCGTAGCTTCGCCGGCTGTTGGGGCCAACGTCCTGACTTTC

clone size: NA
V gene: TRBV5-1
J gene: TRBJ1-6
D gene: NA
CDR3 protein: CASRPRTENSPLHF
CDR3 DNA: TGCGCCAGCAGGCCCCGGACGGAGAATTCACCCCTCCACTTT

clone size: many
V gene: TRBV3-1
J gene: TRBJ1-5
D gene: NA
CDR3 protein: CASSQDGGLNQPQHF
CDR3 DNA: TGTGCCAGCAGCCAAGATGGTGGGCTTAATCAGCCCCAGCATTTT

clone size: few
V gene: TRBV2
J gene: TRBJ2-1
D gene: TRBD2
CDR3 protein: CASRATSGLYNEQFF
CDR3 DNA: TGTGCCAGCAGGGCGACTAGCGGCTTGTACAATGAGCAGTTCTTC

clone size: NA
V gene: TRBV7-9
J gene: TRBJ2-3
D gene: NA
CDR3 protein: CASSTPRDTASTDTQYF
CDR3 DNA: TGTGCCAGCAGCACCCCGCGGGACACCGCTAGCACAGATACGCAGTATTTT

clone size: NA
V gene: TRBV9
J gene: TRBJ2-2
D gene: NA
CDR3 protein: CASSVGQSGTGELFF
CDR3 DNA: TGTGCCAGCAGCGTAGGGCAGTCCGGCACCGGGGAGCTGTTTTTT

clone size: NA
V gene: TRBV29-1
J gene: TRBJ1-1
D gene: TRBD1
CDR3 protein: CSVGDRGLTEAFF
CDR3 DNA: TGCAGCGTGGGGGACAGGGGGCTCACTGAAGCTTTCTTT

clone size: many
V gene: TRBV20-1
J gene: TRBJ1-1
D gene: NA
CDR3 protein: CSASQGDTEAFF
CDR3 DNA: TGCAGTGCCTCCCAGGGTGACACTGAAGCTTTCTTT

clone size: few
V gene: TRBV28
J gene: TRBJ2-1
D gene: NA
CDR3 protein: CASSPPLEGGYNEQFF
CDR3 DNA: TGTGCCAGCAGTCCCCCGCTAGAGGGCGGGTACAATGAGCAGTTCTTC

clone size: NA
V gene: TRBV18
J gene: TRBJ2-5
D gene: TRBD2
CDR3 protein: CASSLVSGVQETQYF
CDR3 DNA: TGTGCCAGCTCACTTGTTAGCGGGGTTCAAGAGACCCAGTACTTC

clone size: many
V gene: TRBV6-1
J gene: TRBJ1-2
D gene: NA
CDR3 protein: CASSAQSFYGYTF
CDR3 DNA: TGTGCCAGCAGTGCACAGTCATTCTATGGCTACACCTTC

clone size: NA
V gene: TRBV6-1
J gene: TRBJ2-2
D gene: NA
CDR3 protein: CASSEVPSNTGELFF
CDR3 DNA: TGTGCCAGCAGTGAAGTACCGTCGAACACCGGGGAGCTGTTTTTT

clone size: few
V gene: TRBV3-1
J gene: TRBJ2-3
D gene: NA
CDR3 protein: CASSQVPLPDTQYF
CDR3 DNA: TGTGCCAGCAGCCAAGTCCCTTTACCAGATACGCAGTATTTT

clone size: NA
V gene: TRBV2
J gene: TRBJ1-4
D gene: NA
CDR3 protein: CASSEALGLGEKLFF
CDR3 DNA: TGTGCCAGCAGTGAAGCGCTGGGGTTGGGTGAAAAACTGTTTTTT

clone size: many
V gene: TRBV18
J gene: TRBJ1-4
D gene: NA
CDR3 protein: CASSPTPAATNEKLFF
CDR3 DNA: TGTGCCAGCTCACCGACTCCAGCAGCAACTAATGAAAAACTGTTTTTT

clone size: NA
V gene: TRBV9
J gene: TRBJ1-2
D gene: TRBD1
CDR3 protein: CASSLLGQGRGYTF
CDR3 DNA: TGTGCCAGCAGCCTCCTAGGACAGGGACGGGGCTACACCTTC

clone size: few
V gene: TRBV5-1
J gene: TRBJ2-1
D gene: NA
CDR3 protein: CASSVEYNEQFF
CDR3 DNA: TGCGCCAGCAGCGTCGAATACAATGAGCAGTTCTTC

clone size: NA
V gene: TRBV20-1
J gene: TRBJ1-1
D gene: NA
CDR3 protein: CSARRGATDTEAFF
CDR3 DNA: TGCAGTGCTAGACGTGGGGCGACGGACACTGAAGCTTTCTTT

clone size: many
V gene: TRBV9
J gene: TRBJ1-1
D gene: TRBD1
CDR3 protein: CASSADRVGRAFF
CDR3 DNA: TGTGCCAGCAGCGCAGACAGGGTGGGGAGAGCTTTCTTT

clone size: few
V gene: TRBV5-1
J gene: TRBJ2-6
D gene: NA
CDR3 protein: CASSPAQGMANVLTF
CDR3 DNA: TGCGCCAGCAGCCCGGCACAGGGAATGGCCAACGTCCTGACTTTC

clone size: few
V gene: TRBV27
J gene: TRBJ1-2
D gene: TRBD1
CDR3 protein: CASSPYRVTGDHYGYTF
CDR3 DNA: TGTGCCAGCAGTCCATATCGCGTGACAGGGGACCACTATGGCTACACCTTC

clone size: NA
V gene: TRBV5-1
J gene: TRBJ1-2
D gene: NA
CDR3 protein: CASSSRDGNYGYTF
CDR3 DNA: TGCGCCAGCAGCTCCCGGGACGGGAACTATGGCTACACCTTC

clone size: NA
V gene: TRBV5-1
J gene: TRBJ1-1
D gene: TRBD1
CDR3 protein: CASSRQGENTEAFF
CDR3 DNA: TGCGCCAGCAGCAGACAGGGAGAAAACACTGAAGCTTTCTTT

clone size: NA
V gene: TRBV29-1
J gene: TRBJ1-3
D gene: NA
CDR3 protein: CSVLEDRATIYF
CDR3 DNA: TGCAGCGTTTTAGAGGATCGGGCCACCATATATTTT

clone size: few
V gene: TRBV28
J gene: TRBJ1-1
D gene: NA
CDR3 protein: CASRMIGEAFF
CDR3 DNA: TGTGCCAGCAGAATGATTGGCGAAGCTTTCTTT

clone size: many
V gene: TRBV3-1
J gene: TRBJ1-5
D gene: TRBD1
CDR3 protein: CASSLGQGITQPQHF
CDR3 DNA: TGTGCCAGCAGCTTGGGACAGGGGATCACTCAGCCCCAGCATTTT

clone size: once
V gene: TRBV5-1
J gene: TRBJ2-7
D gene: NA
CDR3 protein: CASSLTTDEQYF
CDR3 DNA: TGCGCCAGCAGCTTGACGACTGACGAGCAGTACTTC

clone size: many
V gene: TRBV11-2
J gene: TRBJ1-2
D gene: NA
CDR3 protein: CASSLDPGSDGYTF
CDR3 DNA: TGTGCCAGCAGCTTAGATCCAGGGAGCGATGGCTACACCTTC

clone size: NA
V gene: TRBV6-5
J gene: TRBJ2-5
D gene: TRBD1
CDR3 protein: CASSYGGQGRETQYF
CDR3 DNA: TGTGCCAGCAGTTACGGCGGACAGGGGAGAGAGACCCAGTACTTC

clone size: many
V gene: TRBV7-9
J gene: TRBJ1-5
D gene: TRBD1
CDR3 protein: CASSLAQGGGYSNQPQHF
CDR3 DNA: TGTGCCAGCAGCTTAGCGCAAGGGGGCGGATATAGCAATCAGCCCCAGCATTTT

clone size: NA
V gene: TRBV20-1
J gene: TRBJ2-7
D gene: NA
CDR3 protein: CSARGRGGYEQYF
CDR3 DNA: TGCAGTGCTAGGGGCCGAGGGGGCTACGAGCAGTACTTC

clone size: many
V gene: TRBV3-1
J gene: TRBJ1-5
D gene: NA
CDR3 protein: CASSQAPDQPQHF
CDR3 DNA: TGTGCCAGCAGCCAGGCACCCGATCAGCCCCAGCATTTT

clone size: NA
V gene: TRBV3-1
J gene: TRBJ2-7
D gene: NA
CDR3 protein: CASSLEMSEQYF
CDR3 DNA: TGTGCCAGCAGCCTCGAGATGTCCGAGCAGTACTTC

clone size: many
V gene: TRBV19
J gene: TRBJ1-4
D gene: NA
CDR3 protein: CASRGTRQNEKLFF
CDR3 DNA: TGTGCCAGCCGAGGGACCCGCCAAAATGAAAAACTGTTTTTT